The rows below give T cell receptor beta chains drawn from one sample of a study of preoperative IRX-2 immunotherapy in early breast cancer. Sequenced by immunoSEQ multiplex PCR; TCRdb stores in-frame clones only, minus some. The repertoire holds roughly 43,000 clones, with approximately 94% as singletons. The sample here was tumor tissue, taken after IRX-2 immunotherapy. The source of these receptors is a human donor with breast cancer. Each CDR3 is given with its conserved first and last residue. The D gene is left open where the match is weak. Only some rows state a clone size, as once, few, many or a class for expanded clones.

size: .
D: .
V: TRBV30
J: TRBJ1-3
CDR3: CAWSLAVVSGNTIYF
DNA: TGTGCCTGGAGTTTGGCGGTGGTATCTGGAAACACCATATATTTT

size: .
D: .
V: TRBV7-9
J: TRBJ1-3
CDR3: CASSRRATGGGNTIYF
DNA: TGTGCCAGCAGCCGAAGGGCGACAGGAGGAGGAAACACCATATATTTT

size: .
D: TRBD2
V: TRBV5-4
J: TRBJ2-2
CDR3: CASSYGRVEAGELFF
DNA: TGTGCCAGCAGCTACGGGAGGGTGGAGGCCGGGGAGCTGTTTTTT

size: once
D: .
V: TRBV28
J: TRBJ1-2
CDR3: CASSSRDRPYGYTF
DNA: TGTGCCAGCAGTTCTAGAGACAGGCCCTATGGCTACACCTTC

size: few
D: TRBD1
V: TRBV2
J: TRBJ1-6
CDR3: CAGKGTGGNSPLHF
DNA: TGTGCCGGTAAGGGGACAGGCGGAAATTCACCCCTCCACTTT

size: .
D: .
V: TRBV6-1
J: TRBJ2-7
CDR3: CASRVGPQYEQYF
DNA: TGTGCCAGCAGGGTGGGACCGCAGTACGAGCAGTACTTC

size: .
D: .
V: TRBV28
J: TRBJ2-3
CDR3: CASSSSPRVELTDTQYF
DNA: TGTGCCAGCAGTTCTTCACCTAGGGTAGAACTCACAGATACGCAGTATTTT

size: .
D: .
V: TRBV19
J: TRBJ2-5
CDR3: CASSIGTLETQYF
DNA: TGTGCCAGTAGTATAGGGACCTTAGAGACCCAGTACTTC

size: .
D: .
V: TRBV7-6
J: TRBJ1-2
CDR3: CASSLAADPSVSGYTF
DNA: TGTGCCAGCAGCTTAGCGGCGGATCCCTCAGTCTCTGGCTACACCTTC

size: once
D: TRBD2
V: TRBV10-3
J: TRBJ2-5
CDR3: CAISTAGGQETQYF
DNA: TGTGCCATCAGCACAGCGGGGGGCCAAGAGACCCAGTACTTC

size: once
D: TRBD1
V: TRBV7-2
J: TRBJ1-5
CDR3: CASSLTGGQPQHF
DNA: TGTGCCAGCAGCCTAACAGGGGGCCAGCCCCAGCATTTT

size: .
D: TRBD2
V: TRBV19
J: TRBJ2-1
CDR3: CASSISGGSYNEQFF
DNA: TGTGCCAGTAGCATTAGCGGGGGTTCCTACAATGAGCAGTTCTTC

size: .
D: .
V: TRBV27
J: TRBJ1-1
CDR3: CASSFDRNTEAFF
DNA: TGTGCCAGCAGTTTCGATCGAAACACTGAAGCTTTCTTT

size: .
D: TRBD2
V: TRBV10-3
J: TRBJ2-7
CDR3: CAISGRDEQYF
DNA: TGTGCCATCTCAGGGAGGGACGAGCAGTACTTC

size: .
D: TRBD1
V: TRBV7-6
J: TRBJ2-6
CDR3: CASSLEATGPSGANVLTF
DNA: TGTGCCAGCAGCTTAGAGGCGACAGGGCCTTCTGGGGCCAACGTCCTGACTTTC

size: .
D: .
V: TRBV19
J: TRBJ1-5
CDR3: CASSMSGQNPNQPQHF
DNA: TGTGCCAGTAGTATGTCCGGACAGAACCCAAATCAGCCCCAGCATTTT

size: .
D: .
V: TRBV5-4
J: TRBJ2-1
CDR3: CASSLEVVLPNEQFF
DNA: TGTGCCAGCAGCTTGGAGGTTGTTTTGCCCAATGAGCAGTTCTTC

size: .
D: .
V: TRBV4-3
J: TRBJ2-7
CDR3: CASSQDVLGGDSLYEQYF
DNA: TGCGCCAGCAGCCAAGATGTTTTGGGGGGGGACAGTCTTTACGAGCAGTACTTC

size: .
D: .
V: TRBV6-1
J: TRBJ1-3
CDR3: CASESSGNTIYF
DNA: TGTGCCAGCGAGAGCTCTGGAAACACCATATATTTT